These 30 T cell receptor beta chains share one sample of origin, sequenced in a study of graft-versus-host responses after intestinal transplantation. Sequenced by immunoSEQ multiplex PCR; TCRdb stores in-frame clones only, minus some. In the table there are more than 95,000 clones, roughly 87% of which are singletons. What these receptors recognize is not known. The source was unstimulated CD4+ T cells sorted from spleen or lymph node cells, collected before intestinal transplant. Source of these receptors: a human donor who received an intestinal transplant.

The chain couples TRBV2 to TRBJ2-5; 11 bases match TRBD2. CDR3 length: 14 residues. Germline values: CDR1 SNHLY, CDR2 FYNNEI. The J segment lost 4 bases and the V segment lost 4 bases, leaving 2 bases of the junction unmatched. CDR3 coding DNA: TGTGCCAGCAGTGTGGGACTAGCGGTAGAGACCCAGTACTTC. The encoded protein is CASSVGLAVETQYF.

The chain joins TRBV28 to TRBJ2-7, with 9 bases matching TRBD2. CDR1 is MDHEN and CDR2 is SYDVKM in the germline V gene. V was clipped by 3 bases and J by 4 bases; unmatched bases: 1. This CDR3 has 13 amino acids. The CDR3, as DNA: TGTGCCAGCAGTTTGGCGGGAGGGTACGAGCAGTACTTC. Translation gives CASSLAGGYEQYF.

This clone was found a few times. The V and J genes are TRBV6-1 and TRBJ1-1; D uncertain. Trimming shortened V by 10 bases and J by 5 bases, and 11 bases separated the two germline ends. CDR3 length equals 11 residues. Germline lookup yields CDR1 MNHNS and CDR2 SASEGT. This chain's CDR3 is CAISARTEAFF. In DNA, the CDR3 is TGTGCCATATCAGCTAGAACTGAAGCTTTCTTT.

The chain couples TRBV6-5 to TRBJ1-2, with 10 bases aligning to TRBD1. CDR3 length: 15 residues. J was trimmed by 7 bases and V by 5 bases; bases with no gene match: 10. In germline, CDR1 is MNHEY, CDR2 SVGAGI. CDR3 nucleotide sequence: TGTGCCAGCAGTAAGCGGGACAGGGGACTTGCTGGCTACACCTTC. Protein: CASSKRDRGLAGYTF.

The chain couples TRBV27 to TRBJ1-5; a weak D match, TRBD1 (5 bases). The CDR3 runs to 13 residues. Per the germline V gene, CDR1 is MNHEY and CDR2 is SMNVEV (reference sequence). Trimming shortened V by 5 bases and J by 5 bases, and 10 bases separated the two germline ends. CDR3 amino acids: CASSAGFDQPQHF. CDR3 coding DNA: TGTGCCAGCAGTGCAGGGTTCGATCAGCCCCAGCATTTT.

This clone was picked up one time. The chain uses TRBV10-3 and TRBJ2-7, with D perhaps assigned TRBD1 or TRBD2 (5 bases each). The V end was cut by 7 bases, the J end by 0 bases, with 13 bases between. The CDR3 sequence is 14 residues long. The germline CDR1 and CDR2 sequences are ENHRY and SYGVKD. The CDR3 DNA reads as TGTGCCATCACTGGGACCAAACCCTCCTACGAGCAGTACTTC. Protein: CAITGTKPSYEQYF.

The chain carries TRBV6-5 and TRBJ1-5, with D unclear. V was cut by 5 bases and J by 7 bases, with 15 bases left in between. The CDR3 covers 14 residues. The V gene's germline CDR1 is MNHEY and CDR2 SVGAGI. The CDR3 is CASSVPRTGQPQHF. The CDR3 DNA reads as TGTGCCAGCAGTGTTCCAAGGACGGGGCAGCCCCAGCATTTT.

The chain is built from TRBV7-3 and TRBJ2-3; the D call may be TRBD1 or TRBD2 (5 bases each). This CDR3 has 15 residues. Trimming pared 5 bases from V and 3 bases from J, leaving 15 bases between. The germline gives CDR1 SGHTA, CDR2 FQGTGA. The CDR3 bases are TGTGCCAGCAGCCTCGAGGGGATTTGGACAGATACGCAGTATTTT. Amino acids: CASSLEGIWTDTQYF.

Worth noting for this clone: The sample holds other DNA sequences that translate to the same CDR3. The chain combines TRBV5-1 with TRBJ2-1, with no clear D. Germline assignment: CDR1 SGHRS and CDR2 YFSETQ. The CDR3 runs to 16 residues. Trimming left V 0 bases short and J 0 bases short, with 10 bases between. The CDR3 loop is CASSLASGSSYNEQFF. The CDR3 bases are TGCGCCAGCAGCTTGGCTTCCGGTAGCTCCTACAATGAGCAGTTCTTC.

This rearrangement joins TRBV6-5 to TRBJ2-1; the match to TRBD2 covers 9 bases. J lost 3 bases, V lost 3 bases, and 0 bases had no gene match. CDR1 MNHEY and CDR2 SVGAGI come from the germline V gene. The CDR3 length is 14 residues. CDR3 DNA sequence: TGTGCCAGCAGTTATAGCGGGGGCTACAATGAGCAGTTCTTC. This encodes CASSYSGGYNEQFF.

The CDR3 region has the DNA TGTGCTACCGGGGCAGGGGGCTACTATGGCTACACCTTC. As protein: CATGAGGYYGYTF. The J gene is TRBJ1-2, the V gene TRBV30; 8 nucleotides match TRBD1. Germline V gene sequence: CDR1 GTSNPN, CDR2 SVGIG (reference sequence). This CDR3 region has 13 residues.

The V and J genes are TRBV5-4 and TRBJ1-4; no reliable D call. The CDR3 spans 15 residues. Trimming shortened V by 4 bases and J by 7 bases, and 17 bases separated the two germline ends. The germline V gene has CDR1 SGHNT and CDR2 YYREEE (reference sequence). The CDR3 here is CASSEAGKRTEKLFF. For the CDR3, the DNA is TGTGCCAGCAGCGAAGCAGGAAAAAGGACTGAAAAACTGTTTTTT.

This clone has more than one count but fewer than ten. The sample has other DNA sequences that encode this CDR3 too. The chain joins TRBV9 to TRBJ1-2, with a tentative D call TRBD1 (5 bases). Germline V gives CDR1 SGDLS, CDR2 YYNGEE. The CDR3 length is 13 residues. Trimming stripped 4 bases from V and 8 bases from J, with 15 bases between. CDR3 in DNA: TGTGCCAGCAGCCTGGGTGGGGACGGGGGCTACACCTTC. As protein: CASSLGGDGGYTF.

The CDR3: CASRREEGGLPYEQYF. The DNA for the CDR3 is TGTGCCAGCAGGCGGGAGGAGGGAGGGCTCCCCTACGAGCAGTACTTC. V usage is TRBV2 and J usage is TRBJ2-7; the match to TRBD2 covers 8 bases. The V gene end was trimmed by 6 bases and the J gene end by 2 bases; junction bases not matched to a gene: 12. CDR3 length: 16 residues. Per the germline V gene, CDR1 is SNHLY and CDR2 is FYNNEI.

This clone was found once. V and J are TRBV4-2 and TRBJ2-2, with 15 bases identical to TRBD2. The germline V gene encodes CDR1 LGHNA and CDR2 YNFKEQ. This CDR3 has 17 residues. The ends lost 6 bases at V and 1 base at J; junction bases unmatched: 3. In nucleotides, the CDR3 is TGTGCCAGCAGAGGACTAGCGGGGGGGCAGAACACCGGGGAGCTGTTTTTT. Translated, it gives CASRGLAGGQNTGELFF.

Here the CDR3 reads CASSQGQAPGNEQYF. CDR3 coding DNA: TGCGCCAGCAGCCAAGGACAGGCCCCCGGGAACGAGCAGTACTTC. This chain uses TRBV4-1 with TRBJ2-7; a weak D match, TRBD1 (6 bases). V gave up 1 base and J gave up 5 bases, with 15 bases separating them. The CDR3 loop spans 15 amino acids. Germline values: CDR1 MGHRA, CDR2 YSYEKL.

The rearrangement joins TRBV5-6 to TRBJ2-5; D remains unclear. The CDR3 runs 13 residues. The germline V gene encodes CDR1 SGHDT and CDR2 YYEEEE. V was cut by 4 bases and J by 0 bases, with 7 bases left in between. CDR3 sequence: CASSQLDQETQYF. Written as DNA, the CDR3 is TGTGCCAGCAGCCAGCTAGACCAAGAGACCCAGTACTTC.

This chain links TRBV7-2 with TRBJ1-6; D is perhaps TRBD1 (5 bases). The V gene lost 6 bases and the J gene lost 14 bases, with 20 bases spanning the gap. CDR3 length: 14 residues. Germline assignment: CDR1 SGHTA and CDR2 FQGNSA. As DNA, the CDR3 is TGTGCCAGCAGAAGGACCCGAAGGCTGGGGGCCCTCCACTTT. As protein: CASRRTRRLGALHF.

A single count supports this clone. The chain employs TRBV6-6 and TRBJ2-7; TRBD1 matches at 7 bases. CDR3 size: 14 residues. The V segment lost 1 base and the J segment 3 bases; nucleotides outside the gene matches: 3. Germline V gene lookup returns CDR1 MNHNY and CDR2 SVGAGI (reference sequence). This CDR3 is CASSYFQGDYEQYF. For the CDR3, the DNA is TGTGCCAGCAGTTACTTCCAGGGGGACTACGAGCAGTACTTC.

The chain is built from TRBV5-1 and TRBJ2-5, with a tentative D call TRBD1 (5 bases). The CDR3 extends over 14 amino acids. Germline V lookup: CDR1 SGHRS, CDR2 YFSETQ. Between the trimmed V and J ends, which lost 0 bases and 0 bases, there was a span of 6 bases. In DNA form, the CDR3 reads TGCGCCAGCAGCTTGGGACAGAACCAAGAGACCCAGTACTTC. It is translated as CASSLGQNQETQYF.

The chain couples TRBV12-1 to TRBJ1-1; TRBD1 was called by the table and not checked on the DNA. TRBV12-1 is a pseudogene locus. The CDR3 consists of 13 residues. The CDR3 region has the DNA TGTGCCAGCAGCCCTGGACAAAACACTGAAGCTTTCTTT. Its protein product is CASSPGQNTEAFF.

A note on this clone: The final CDR3 position lacks the conserved phenylalanine or tryptophan, pointing to a likely read error. It is unclear where the CDR3 begins or ends on the DNA, so no DNA is shown, and the CDR3 is as TCRdb lists it. The chain joins TRBV12-2 to TRBJ1-4; the D call TRBD1 from the table was never checked on the DNA. TRBV12-2 is a documented pseudogene. A total of 10 residues make up the CDR3, ends included. The CDR3: CASRPDRGSV.

V is TRBV7-9 and J is TRBJ2-3, with TRBD2 matching over 10 bases. The CDR3 spans 19 residues. The V gene's germline CDR1 is SEHNR and CDR2 FQNEAQ (reference sequence). The V gene end was trimmed by 5 bases and the J gene end by 0 bases; junction bases not matched to a gene: 14. The CDR3 nucleotides are TGTGCCAGCAGCCTATGGCGGGCTAGCGGGGGCCCAAGCACAGATACGCAGTATTTT. Its translation: CASSLWRASGGPSTDTQYF.

V gene TRBV6-5 combines with J gene TRBJ2-7, with D perhaps TRBD1 or TRBD2 (5 bases each). The CDR3 is made up of 14 amino acids. Trimming removed 9 bases from V and 2 bases from J, with 17 bases in between. From germline, CDR1 is MNHEY and CDR2 SVGAGI. CDR3 protein: CASRTVGVTYEQYF. The CDR3 bases are TGTGCCAGTAGAACGGTGGGGGTCACCTACGAGCAGTACTTC.

The V and J genes are TRBV2 and TRBJ2-7, with 9 bases matching TRBD2. Trimming at V came to 3 bases and at J to 1 base, leaving 7 bases not matched to a gene. The CDR3 has 16 residues. From germline, CDR1 is SNHLY and CDR2 FYNNEI. The CDR3 spells CASSDAAGGSSYEQYF. CDR3 nucleotides: TGTGCCAGCAGTGACGCTGCGGGAGGGTCATCCTACGAGCAGTACTTC. The full variable domain, completed using reference TRBV2 and TRBJ2-7, is EPEVTQTPSHQVTQMGQEVILRCVPISNHLYFYWYRQILGQKVEFLVSFYNNEISEKSEIFDDQFSVERPDGSNFTLKIRSTKLEDSAMYFCASSDAAGGSSYEQYFGPGTRLTVT.

The genes are TRBV5-5 and TRBJ2-1, with D hard to call. CDR1 SGHKS and CDR2 YYEKEE come from the germline V gene (reference sequence). The CDR3 covers 14 residues. The V end lost 0 bases, the J end lost 5 bases, and 9 bases lay between the germline ends. CDR3 bases: TGTGCCAGCAGCTTGGTGGGTACCAACAATGAGCAGTTCTTC. It is translated as CASSLVGTNNEQFF.

This clone was counted once. The chain recombines TRBV28 with TRBJ1-5; the match to TRBD1 covers 8 bases. With 3 bases clipped from V and 2 bases from J, the junction kept 3 bases outside the gene matches. Germline V gene sequence: CDR1 MDHEN, CDR2 SYDVKM. The CDR3 has 15 amino acids. As DNA, the CDR3 is TGTGCCAGCAGTTTCAGGGGGCTCGGCAATCAGCCCCAGCATTTT. It is translated as CASSFRGLGNQPQHF.

The chain uses TRBV7-9 and TRBJ2-7; maybe TRBD1 (6 bases). The germline gives CDR1 SEHNR, CDR2 FQNEAQ (reference sequence). V was clipped by 1 base and J by 4 bases, with 26 bases between them. This CDR3 comprises 19 residues. This chain's CDR3 is CASSLEDGQLPPGIYEQYF. The DNA for the CDR3 is TGTGCCAGCAGCTTAGAGGACGGACAGCTCCCCCCCGGTATATACGAGCAGTACTTC. Supplemented by reference TRBV7-9 and TRBJ2-7, the full variable domain reads DTGVSQNPRHKITKRGQNVTFRCDPISEHNRLYWYRQTLGQGPEFLTYFQNEAQLEKSRLLSDRFSAERPKGSFSTLEIQRTEQGDSAMYLCASSLEDGQLPPGIYEQYFGPGTRLTVT.

The chain employs TRBV5-1 and TRBJ1-2; D might be TRBD1 (6 bases). V was shortened by 5 bases and J by 3 bases, with 14 bases between the two germline ends. The CDR3 consists of 14 residues. CDR1 and CDR2 from the germline V gene are SGHRS and YFSETQ. The CDR3 protein is CASSLGGLDYGYTF. DNA of the CDR3: TGCGCCAGCAGTCTGGGGGGGCTAGACTATGGCTACACCTTC. Full variable domain (rest looked up from reference TRBV5-1 and TRBJ1-2): KAGVTQTPRYLIKTRGQQVTLSCSPISGHRSVSWYQQTPGQGLQFLFEYFSETQRNKGNFPGRFSGRQFSNSRSEMNVSTLELGDSALYLCASSLGGLDYGYTFGSGTRLTVV.

The chain recombines TRBV19 with TRBJ2-3; 9 nucleotides line up with TRBD2. The V segment lost 2 bases and the J segment 6 bases; nucleotides outside the gene matches: 6. CDR3 length equals 15 residues. The germline V gene encodes CDR1 LNHDA and CDR2 SQIVND (reference sequence). The CDR3 DNA reads as TGTGCCAGTAGTATAAGAGGGACTAGCATTGATACGCAGTATTTT. This translates into CASSIRGTSIDTQYF.